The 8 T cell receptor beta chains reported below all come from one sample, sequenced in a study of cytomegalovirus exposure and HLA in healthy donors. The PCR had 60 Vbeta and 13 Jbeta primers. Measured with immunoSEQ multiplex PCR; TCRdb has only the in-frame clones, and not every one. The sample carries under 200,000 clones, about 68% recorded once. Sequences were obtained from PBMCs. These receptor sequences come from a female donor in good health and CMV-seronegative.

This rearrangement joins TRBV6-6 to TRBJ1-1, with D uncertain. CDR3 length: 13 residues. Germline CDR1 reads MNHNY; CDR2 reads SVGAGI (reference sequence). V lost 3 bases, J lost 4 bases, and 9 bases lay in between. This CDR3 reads CASSYSRATEAFF. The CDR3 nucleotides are TGTGCCAGCAGTTATTCGAGGGCCACTGAAGCTTTCTTT.

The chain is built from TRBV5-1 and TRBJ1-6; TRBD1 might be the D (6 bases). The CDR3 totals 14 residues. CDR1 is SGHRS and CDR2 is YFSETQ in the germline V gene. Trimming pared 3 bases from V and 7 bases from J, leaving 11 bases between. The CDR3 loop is CASSSGDVNSPLHF. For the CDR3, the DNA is TGCGCCAGCAGCTCAGGGGACGTCAATTCACCCCTCCACTTT.

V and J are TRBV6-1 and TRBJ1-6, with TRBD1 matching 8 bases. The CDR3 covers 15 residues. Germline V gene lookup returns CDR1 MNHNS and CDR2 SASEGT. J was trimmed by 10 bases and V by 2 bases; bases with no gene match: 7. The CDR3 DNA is TGTGCCAGCAGTGAATTAGGACAGGGCCCATCACCCCTCCACTTT. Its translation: CASSELGQGPSPLHF.

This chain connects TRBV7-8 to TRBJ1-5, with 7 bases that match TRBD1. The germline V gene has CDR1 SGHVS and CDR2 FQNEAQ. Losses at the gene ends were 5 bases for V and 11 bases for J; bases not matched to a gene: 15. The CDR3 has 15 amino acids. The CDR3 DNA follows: TGTGCCAGCAGCCCCGGGACAGCGGGGGCCGGGGCCCAGCATTTT. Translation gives CASSPGTAGAGAQHF.

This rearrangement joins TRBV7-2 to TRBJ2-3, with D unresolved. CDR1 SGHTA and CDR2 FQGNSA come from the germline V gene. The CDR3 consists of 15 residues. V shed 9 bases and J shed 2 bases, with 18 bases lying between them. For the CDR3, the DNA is TGTGCCAGTGGGTTCTTAACAGCACTCACAGATACGCAGTATTTT. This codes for CASGFLTALTDTQYF.

CDR3 in amino acids: CASSLLVQGARETQYF. In DNA form, the CDR3 reads TGTGCCAGCAGCTTATTAGTGCAGGGGGCAAGGGAGACCCAGTACTTC. The chain uses TRBV13 and TRBJ2-5; 8 bases align to TRBD1. J gave up 5 bases and V 2 bases, and 10 bases lay outside the gene matches. The germline CDR1 and CDR2 sequences are PRHDT and FYEKMQ (reference sequence). The CDR3 is 16 residues long. Together with reference TRBV13 and TRBJ2-5, the CDR3 gives the full variable domain: AAGVIQSPRHLIKEKRETATLKCYPIPRHDTVYWYQQGPGQDPQFLISFYEKMQSDKGSIPDRFSAQQFSDYHSELNMSSLELGDSALYFCASSLLVQGARETQYFGPGTRLLVL.

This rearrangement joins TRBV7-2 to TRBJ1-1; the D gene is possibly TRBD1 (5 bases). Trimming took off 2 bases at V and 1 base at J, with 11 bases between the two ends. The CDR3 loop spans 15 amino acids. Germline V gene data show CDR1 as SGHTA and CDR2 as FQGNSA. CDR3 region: CASSLTVGGNTEAFF. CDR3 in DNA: TGTGCCAGCAGCTTAACAGTGGGGGGGAACACTGAAGCTTTCTTT.

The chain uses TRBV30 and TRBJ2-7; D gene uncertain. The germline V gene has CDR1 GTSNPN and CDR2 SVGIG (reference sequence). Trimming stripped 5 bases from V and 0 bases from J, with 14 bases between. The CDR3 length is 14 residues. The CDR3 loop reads CAWSPGSPSYEQYF. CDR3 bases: TGTGCCTGGTCCCCAGGTTCCCCCTCCTACGAGCAGTACTTC.